The clone carrying this T cell receptor (beta chain) was seen more than once but under ten times. Trimming stripped 0 bases from V and 5 bases from J, with 15 bases between. The CDR3 is 16 residues long. The germline gives CDR1 SGHRS, CDR2 YFSETQ. TCRdb recomputed calls from the RT-PCR reads with MiXCR, one row per CDR3 protein. The sample contains about 700,000 distinct CDR3 sequences, 14% of which appear only once. This chain links TRBV5-1 with TRBJ2-1; weak D call: TRBD1 (6 bases). This receptor was obtained from a female donor in good health, serving as a healthy control. Sequencing was performed on memory CD4+ T cells from blood. The CDR3 here is CASSLAVFGGHNEQFF. CDR3 nucleotide sequence: TGCGCCAGCAGCTTGGCAGTGTTTGGGGGCCACAATGAGCAGTTCTTC.